This T cell receptor beta chain was retrieved from a study of T cells in women clearing cervical HPV infection. Study at large: Case blood drawn at lesion detection; control blood after infection cleared. Case blood was drawn a median 149 days after lesion detection.

As concerns this clone: Its cognate antigen is unknown. Sequencing ends 3 residues short of the CDR3 end; the germline J gene provides the rest.

Regarding the study as a whole: CIN3+ cases had significantly higher TCR repertoire richness than controls, but evenness did not differ.

Between the trimmed V and J ends, which lost 0 bases and 2 bases, there was a span of 11 bases. The length of the CDR3 is 16 residues. CDR1 and CDR2 (germline): MNHEY, SVGEGT. Measured with immunoSEQ multiplex PCR; TCRdb has only the in-frame clones, and not every one. The sample's table shows tens of thousands of clones. The V and J genes are TRBV6-2 or TRBV6-3 and TRBJ1-5, with TRBD1 as a possible D gene (6 bases). This TCR was recovered from a woman aged 18 to 75 with a cervical HPV16 infection that either progressed to CIN3+ or cleared (not recorded which). The source material was blood buffy coat. The part of the CDR3 DNA that was read is TGTGCCAGCAGTTACTCGTCCAGGGGAGGCAATCAGCCC. This translates into CASSYSSRGGNQP. The whole CDR3 sequence reads CASSYSSRGGNQPQHF.